This T cell receptor (beta chain) is drawn from a study of T cells in Graves' hyperthyroidism and ophthalmopathy (dated by TCRdb to between 2018 and 2021). About the full investigation: Peripheral blood samples were taken at initial diagnosis, before any treatment was given. Prospective prediction of ophthalmopathy was tested in an independent validation cohort consisting of under 20 hyperthyroidism patients and some 17 patients who later progressed to ophthalmopathy. The approximately 100 discovery patients were randomly split 7:3 into training and test sets. The paper describes TCR Vbeta CDR3 sequencing of some 130 peripheral blood samples, made up of some 42 ophthalmopathy patients, approximately 73 hyperthyroidism patients and 17 progressor patients. TCR V-J signatures able to tell the groups apart were searched for in a discovery cohort of some 100 patients, of whom around 42 had Graves' ophthalmopathy and about 60 had stable Graves' hyperthyroidism. Once sampling was done, hyperthyroidism patients were given methimazole at a starting dose of 30 mg daily, whereas ophthalmopathy patients were given high-dose intravenous methylprednisolone. In about 6 Graves' hyperthyroidism patients, the study also compared T-cell repertoires from thyroid tissue with T-cell repertoires from blood. Findings and caveats that apply to the study as a whole: Most expanded thyroid clonotypes (frequency above 0.001) were also detected in blood, suggesting blood repertoires may reflect thyroid immune responses. In cross-validation, a model built on a 13 V-J signature told ophthalmopathy apart from stable hyperthyroidism with less than 90% sensitivity and 81% to 82% specificity, and in testing the same model reached 80%/75%. In validation, the model predicted progression to ophthalmopathy a median of around six months before onset, with approximately 71% sensitivity and around 76% specificity. No statistical method was used to set the sample size in advance, and investigators knew the group allocation.

For this clonotype: Which antigen it targets is not known. No clone much larger than this one lies a single base away; base qualities are absent.

CDR1 and CDR2 are read off the germline V gene as MNHEY and SVGAGI. Deletion took 7 bases off V and 7 bases off J, with a span of 16 bases between the germline ends. The cysteine opens and the phenylalanine closes a CDR3 of 13 amino acids. Left in the record is the CDR3 DNA by itself, 39 bases read in frame from the first base. A patient counted as having stable Graves' hyperthyroidism if no progression to ophthalmopathy occurred over 18 months of follow-up. The hyperthyroidism patients were between 18 and 65 years old and newly diagnosed, with a disease duration of less than 2 months. Patients with uncontrolled infections, other autoimmune diseases, pregnancy or lactation were excluded. Diagnoses were based on clinical symptoms, serum thyroxine and TRAb, thyroid ultrasound and orbital computed tomography. PBMCs were isolated from 7.5 to 10 ml of fresh peripheral blood by Ficoll-Paque density gradient centrifugation. Trizol reagent was used to extract total RNA, and RNA quality was then checked on an Agilent 2100 Bioanalyzer.

The TCR beta CDR3 regions were amplified from the RNA transcripts. The first round of RT-PCR for the TCR CDR3 was performed with the HTBI primer set and the Qiagen OneStep RT-PCR kit. Libraries were constructed in a second round of multiplex PCR, after which size selection and purification were performed. The libraries were sequenced on an Illumina HiSeq2000 using paired-end 100 bp reads. As for how the authors treated the data: Raw data were processed with SOAPnuke, discarding reads with adapters, uncalled bases, mean Phred below 15, or no exact constant-primer or identifier match. High-quality paired reads were merged with COPE v1.2.5, and unique nucleotide sequences were defined as clonotypes. MiTCR v1.1 was used to align clonotypes to the IMGT TRBV, TRBD and TRBJ reference segments. Analysis was restricted to V-J combinations with a frequency above 0.0001, which covered 99.2% of repertoires. A TCS score was defined as the ratio of F50 (clonal expansion) to E x V (chaos), with BLOSUM62-based TCRdist applied between CDR3 peptides within each V-J. Welch's t-statistics and random forest reduced just over 500 V-J features to about 13, which were used in a naive Bayes classifier (R e1071). Thyroid-blood repertoire similarity was quantified with the Morisita-Horn index. The public reads were reprocessed in TCRdb via fastp at Q25 and MiXCR, keeping in-frame beta chains. Rows matching on CDR3 protein sequence are summarized as one entry with the most common DNA and genes. The V and J calls and clone size are TCRdb's, not the authors'. This sample has roughly 840,000 distinct CDR3 sequences in its table, and 38% of those were observed once. About 8.9% of the sample lies in the top ten.

The specimen sequenced was blood. The clonotype originates from a man younger than 30 with Graves' hyperthyroidism. Rearrangement joined TRBV6-5 to TRBJ1-2; D gene: possibly TRBD1, on 5 matching bases. The CDR3 sequence is CASNPGGVRGYTF. The DNA is TGTGCCAGCAACCCGGGAGGGGTTCGTGGCTACACCTTC.